The present T cell receptor beta chain was sequenced within a study of control samples from healthy donors and cancer patients. The method was immunoSEQ multiplex PCR; TCRdb's version includes in-frame clones alone and lacks a portion of them. The sample has around 140,000 clones; approximately 94% are singletons. Material: blood. This clonotype originated in a man aged 18 to 35 in good health.

The CDR3 protein is CASSLKGTSGNTGELFF. The CDR3 DNA follows: TGTGCCAGCAGCTTAAAGGGGACTAGCGGGAACACCGGGGAGCTGTTTTTT. J is TRBJ2-2 and V is TRBV7-3; 11 bases align to TRBD2. After removal of 1 base from V and 1 base from J, the junction contained 2 bases not matched to a gene. The CDR3 loop spans 17 amino acids. Germline values: CDR1 SGHTA, CDR2 FQGTGA.